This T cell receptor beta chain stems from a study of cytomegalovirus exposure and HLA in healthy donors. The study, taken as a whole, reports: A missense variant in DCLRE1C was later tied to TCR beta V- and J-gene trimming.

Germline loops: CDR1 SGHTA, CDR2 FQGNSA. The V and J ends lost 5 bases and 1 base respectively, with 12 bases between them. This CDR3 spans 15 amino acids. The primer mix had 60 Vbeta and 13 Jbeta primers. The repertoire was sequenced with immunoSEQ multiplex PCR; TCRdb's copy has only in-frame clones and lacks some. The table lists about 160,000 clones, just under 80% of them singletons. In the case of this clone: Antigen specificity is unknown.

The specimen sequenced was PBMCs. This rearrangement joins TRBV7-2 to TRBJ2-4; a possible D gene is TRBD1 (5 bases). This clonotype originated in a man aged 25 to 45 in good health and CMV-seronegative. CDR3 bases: TGTGCCAGCAGCCTCCCAGGGTCTGCCAAAAACATTCAGTACTTC. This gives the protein CASSLPGSAKNIQYF.